What follows is one T cell receptor (beta chain) and its context. This sample stems from a study of blood T cell repertoires in COVID-19. The V gene's germline CDR1 is MNHEY and CDR2 SVGEGT. V dropped 4 bases and J dropped 5 bases, with 13 bases sitting between them. The CDR3 loop spans 14 amino acids. Sequencing was performed with immunoSEQ multiplex PCR; in TCRdb, only in-frame clones are kept and a portion is missing. The data contain approximately 160,000 clones, around 84% of them singletons. Material: PBMCs or T cells enriched from blood (not recorded which). The sequence was collected from a man aged 50-60 years who had recovered from COVID-19. V and J are TRBV6-2 or TRBV6-3 and TRBJ2-3; tentative D call: TRBD1 (6 bases). Written as DNA, the CDR3 is TGTGCCAGCAGTTCATATCAGGGGTTAGATACGCAGTATTTT. Its translation: CASSSYQGLDTQYF.